This T cell receptor (beta chain) came from a study of cytomegalovirus exposure and HLA in healthy donors. J lost 6 bases, V lost 4 bases, and 4 bases had no gene match. This CDR3 is 13 amino acids long. Germline loops: CDR1 GTSNPN, CDR2 SVGIG (reference sequence). Researchers ran the PCR with 60 Vbeta and 13 Jbeta primers. Only in-frame clones appear in the TCRdb table, and some are missing; sequencing was by immunoSEQ multiplex PCR. The sample records 130,000 or so clones, around 76% being singletons. This clone was seen just once. Sequenced material: PBMCs. This clonotype originated in a male donor in good health and CMV-seronegative. The chain has TRBV30 and TRBJ2-2; 8 nucleotides agree with TRBD1. The CDR3 DNA reads TGTGCCTGGAATACAGGGGGGTCCGGGGAGCTGTTTTTT. It yields the protein CAWNTGGSGELFF.